Shown below are 29 T cell receptor beta chains from a single sample sequenced in a study of CD8 T cells and mutated HIV epitopes. Time point of the sample: sampled during acute HIV-1 infection (about 23-92 days post infection). The single-cell library used oligo-dT primers with well-specific UMIs, adapting Smart-seq2 and MARS-Seq. The nested PCR combined template-switch oligo forward primers with barcoded reverse primers for TCR alpha and beta. MiXCR was run by TCRdb on the single-cell sequencing reads, yielding one entry per CDR3 protein. This sample has 600 to 850 distinct CDR3 sequences, with roughly 50% found just once. The specimen comprised CD8+ T cells sorted from blood by dual tetramer staining, sampled during acute HIV infection. Subset reported: cells binding both NAE and AE RF10 tetramers (cross-reactive), unstimulated. The receptor set was obtained from a man aged 30 to 45 with HIV-1 infection.

This clonotype is large (0.1 to 1%) in the sample. The chain uses TRBV20-1 and TRBJ2-7; 9 nucleotides match TRBD1. V shed 6 bases and J 0 bases; nucleotides not matched to a gene: 6. The CDR3 covers 14 residues. Per the germline V gene, CDR1 is DFQATT and CDR2 is SNEGSKA (reference sequence). The CDR3 spells CSAATGGGSYEQYF. The CDR3 region has the DNA TGCAGTGCGGCAACAGGGGGCGGCTCCTACGAGCAGTACTTC.

A note on this clonotype: Since a far larger clone is one base different, this is likely a read error. The J gene is TRBJ2-1, the V gene TRBV20-1, with 7 bases fitting TRBD2. Trimming removed 6 bases from V and 10 bases from J; junction bases left unmatched: 15. CDR1 is DFQATT, CDR2 SNEGSKA, per germline (reference sequence). This CDR3 spans 14 amino acids. The CDR3 sequence: CSAPGSGHTYEQFF. The CDR3 DNA is TGCAGTGCCCCGGGTAGCGGGCATACCTACGAGCAGTTCTTC.

This clonotype was seen a few times. The V and J genes are TRBV20-1 and TRBJ2-7, with D perhaps assigned TRBD1 or TRBD2 (5 bases each). Per germline, CDR1 DFQATT and CDR2 SNEGSKA (reference sequence). This CDR3 region has 15 residues. V was pared by 6 bases and J by 2 bases, with 20 bases between. CDR3: CSAAPRGAHTYEQYF. Here the CDR3 DNA reads TGCAGTGCAGCCCCAAGGGGAGCTCACACCTACGAGCAGTACTTC.

V usage is TRBV20-1 and J usage is TRBJ2-7; TRBD1 agrees at 7 bases. Germline CDR1 DFQATT, CDR2 SNEGSKA (reference sequence). This CDR3 is built from 13 residues. Trimming removed 3 bases from V and 2 bases from J; junction bases left unmatched: 4. The CDR3 spells CSASVQGAYEQYF. The CDR3 DNA reads as TGCAGTGCTAGTGTCCAGGGGGCCTACGAGCAGTACTTC.

This clonotype is hyperexpanded (1% or more). This chain uses TRBV27 with TRBJ1-1, with D unresolved. The CDR3 covers 11 residues. The germline V gene has CDR1 MNHEY and CDR2 SMNVEV (reference sequence). V shed 4 bases and J shed 8 bases, with 8 bases lying between them. CDR3 loop: CASSSNREAFF. CDR3 in DNA: TGTGCCAGCAGTTCCAACAGAGAAGCTTTCTTT.

This clonotype was seen once. A much larger clone differs by one base, so this may be a read error. The chain combines TRBV20-1 with TRBJ2-7; 12 bases are a match to TRBD2. The germline gives CDR1 DFQATT, CDR2 SNEGSKA (reference sequence). V trimming: 1 base; J trimming: 2 bases; junction bases outside the gene matches: 3. CDR3 size: 15 residues. The CDR3 region is CSARVPSGGAYEQYF. The CDR3 coding sequence is TGCAGTGCTAGAGTGCCTAGCGGGGGGGCCTACGAGCAGTACTTC.

The sample holds many counts of this clonotype. One base separates it from a far larger clone, so it is likely a read error. This chain uses TRBV20-1 with TRBJ2-1, with 11 bases that match TRBD2. Per the germline V gene, CDR1 is DFQATT and CDR2 is SNEGSKA (reference sequence). With V trimmed by 5 bases and J by 10 bases, 22 bases remained unmatched. The CDR3 covers 18 residues. DNA of the CDR3: TGCAGTGCTCTCCTTCCCCTGGGACTAGCGGCCCATCTCTACGAGCAGTTCTTC. Its protein product is CSALLPLGLAAHLYEQFF.

Concerning this clonotype: No DNA is shown, since the ends of the CDR3 on it are uncertain; the CDR3 is the one TCRdb lists. The chain uses TRBV20-1 and TRBJ2-2; TRBD1 was called by the table and not checked on the DNA. Germline V gene sequence: CDR1 DFQATT, CDR2 SNEGSKA (reference sequence). The CDR3 spans 24 amino acids, including both terminal residues. The chain's CDR3 is CSASPPSAHSYEQYFGPGTGELFF.

This clonotype was seen a single time. The gene calls are TRBV20-1 and TRBJ2-7; 10 bases fit TRBD1. Germline lookup yields CDR1 DFQATT and CDR2 SNEGSKA (reference sequence). The J segment lost 4 bases and the V segment lost 5 bases, leaving 14 bases of the junction unmatched. This CDR3 has 16 residues. For the CDR3, the DNA is TGCAGTGCTCTCCTTCCCCTGGGACAGGGGTTTTACGAGCAGTACTTC. Residues: CSALLPLGQGFYEQYF.

The V call is TRBV27, the J call TRBJ1-1; possibly TRBD1 for D (6 bases). In germline, CDR1 is MNHEY, CDR2 SMNVEV (reference sequence). Trimming stripped 4 bases from V and 3 bases from J, with 18 bases between. CDR3 length: 16 residues. The CDR3 here is CASSSSSEDSYTEAFF. CDR3 DNA sequence: TGTGCCAGCAGTTCCAGCAGCGAGGACAGTTACACTGAAGCTTTCTTT.

The chain has TRBV20-1 and TRBJ2-7; 8 nucleotides match TRBD2. The CDR3 runs to 15 residues. Losses at the gene ends were 3 bases for V and 3 bases for J; bases not matched to a gene: 10. Germline V gene lookup returns CDR1 DFQATT and CDR2 SNEGSKA (reference sequence). CDR3 in amino acids: CSASPKAGGFYEQYF. CDR3 DNA: TGCAGTGCTAGCCCTAAGGCGGGGGGATTCTACGAGCAGTACTTC.

This clonotype appeared a few times. The rearrangement uses TRBV4-2 and TRBJ2-7; tentative D call: TRBD1 (5 bases). Trimming shortened V by 0 bases and J by 2 bases, and 14 bases separated the two germline ends. Germline assignment: CDR1 LGHNA and CDR2 YNFKEQ. CDR3 length: 16 amino acids. In DNA form, the CDR3 reads TGTGCCAGCAGCCAAGATGGGGCAGGGTTAACCTACGAGCAGTACTTC. Translation: CASSQDGAGLTYEQYF.

This clonotype counts as large. The chain carries TRBV15 and TRBJ2-7, with D possibly being TRBD1 (6 bases). Trimming shortened V by 2 bases and J by 3 bases, and 11 bases separated the two germline ends. The germline gives CDR1 LNHNV, CDR2 YYDKDF (reference sequence). CDR3 length: 14 amino acids. The CDR3 region has the DNA TGTGCCACCAGCAGAACCTCAGGGGTCTACGAGCAGTACTTC. Protein: CATSRTSGVYEQYF.

Sample share makes this clonotype large (0.1 to 1%). The chain couples TRBV20-1 to TRBJ2-7; D is unclear. CDR3 length: 14 amino acids. Deletions cut 3 bases from V and 3 bases from J, with 15 bases between. CDR1 DFQATT and CDR2 SNEGSKA come from the germline V gene (reference sequence). The CDR3 region has the DNA TGCAGTGCTAGTGGGCGTGGGGTGAGCTACGAGCAGTACTTC. It yields the protein CSASGRGVSYEQYF.

Worth noting for this clonotype: The limits of the CDR3 on the DNA are not certain, so only TCRdb's listed CDR3 is given. V usage is TRBV28 and J usage is TRBJ2-1; the table's D gene call, TRBD1, was not cross checked with the DNA. A total of 21 residues make up the CDR3, ends included. Germline V lookup: CDR1 MDHEN, CDR2 SYDVKM. CDR3 protein: CASSFYICSAPGQGHSYEQYF.

The CDR3 nucleotides are TGCAGTTTCCCGCAAGTCGCCGGGACAGGGCTAGCGGTTCCTGAGCAGTTCTTC. Its translation is CSFPQVAGTGLAVPEQFF. The gene calls are TRBV20-1 and TRBJ2-1; 9 bases map to TRBD1. This CDR3 region has 18 residues. With 8 bases clipped from V and 9 bases from J, the junction kept 26 bases outside the gene matches. CDR1 and CDR2 (germline): DFQATT, SNEGSKA (reference sequence).

The J gene is TRBJ2-7, the V gene TRBV20-1, with 10 bases aligning to TRBD1. Trimming cost V 8 bases and J 2 bases; bases outside gene matches: 9. CDR1 and CDR2 (germline): DFQATT, SNEGSKA (reference sequence). The CDR3 length is 14 residues. CDR3 residues: CSSPTGQGPYEQYF. CDR3 in DNA: TGCAGTTCCCCGACGGGACAGGGGCCCTACGAGCAGTACTTC.

This clonotype was counted between two and nine times. V is TRBV20-1 and J is TRBJ2-7; the match to TRBD2 covers 8 bases. Trimming at V came to 4 bases and at J to 4 bases, leaving 12 bases not matched to a gene. The germline gives CDR1 DFQATT, CDR2 SNEGSKA (reference sequence). The CDR3 sequence is 15 residues long. CDR3 protein: CSATPTGGTVYEQYF. DNA for the CDR3: TGCAGTGCTACCCCCACGGGAGGGACTGTGTACGAGCAGTACTTC.

This clonotype showed up just once. The chain uses TRBV20-1 and TRBJ2-7; a possible D gene is TRBD2 (6 bases). Germline CDR1 is DFQATT and CDR2 is SNEGSKA (reference sequence). This CDR3 is 15 amino acids long. The V gene lost 7 bases and the J gene lost 3 bases, with 22 bases spanning the gap. CDR3 loop: CSGSSQSGGVYEQYF. In nucleotides, the CDR3 is TGCAGTGGCTCCAGCCAATCCGGGGGAGTCTACGAGCAGTACTTC.

As to this clonotype: It is unclear where the CDR3 begins or ends on the DNA, so no DNA is shown, and the CDR3 is as TCRdb lists it. This sequence joins TRBV20-1 and TRBJ1-1; the DNA was not used to check the table's D call, TRBD1. The CDR3 is 24 residues long, ends included. In germline, CDR1 is DFQATT, CDR2 SNEGSKA (reference sequence). The CDR3 region is CSGPSPNQTSLYFCASSSNREAFF.

On this clonotype itself: A far larger clone is off by one base, so a read error is likely. This chain connects TRBV19 to TRBJ2-3; 7 bases align to TRBD2. This CDR3 contains 17 residues. With V trimmed by 6 bases and J by 14 bases, 26 bases remained unmatched. The germline gives CDR1 LNHDA, CDR2 SQIVND (reference sequence). The CDR3, as DNA: TGTGCCAGTAGGGTGGTAGCGGGCAGCGCGAACACCGGGGAGCTGTATTTT. Its translation: CASRVVAGSANTGELYF.

In regard to this clonotype: One end of the junction varies from germline; a read error may be responsible. The chain recombines TRBV3-1 with TRBJ2-1; 8 bases agree with TRBD1. Germline values: CDR1 LGHDT, CDR2 YNNKEL (reference sequence). This CDR3 region has 16 residues. The CDR3 region has the DNA TGTGCTAGCAGCCTCGTGACAGGGGCGCTCTCCTACGAGCAGTTCTTC. Translated, it gives CASSLVTGALSYEQFF.

In this sample, this clonotype turned up a few times. V gene TRBV20-1 combines with J gene TRBJ2-7, with a weak D call TRBD2 (6 bases). Looked up from germline, CDR1 is DFQATT and CDR2 is SNEGSKA (reference sequence). The CDR3 is 14 amino acids. Trimming shortened V by 6 bases and J by 2 bases, and 17 bases separated the two germline ends. CDR3 DNA sequence: TGCAGTGCCACCCCGGGAGCTCACACCTACGAGCAGTACTTC. Encoded protein: CSATPGAHTYEQYF.

This chain joins TRBV4-1 and TRBJ2-7; tentative D call: TRBD2 (6 bases). Trimming removed 2 bases from V and 2 bases from J, with 13 bases in between. The CDR3 length is 15 residues. The germline gives CDR1 MGHRA, CDR2 YSYEKL. The CDR3 protein is CASSQSGGVTYEQYF. Here the CDR3 DNA reads TGCGCCAGCAGCCAATCCGGGGGAGTCACCTACGAGCAGTACTTC.

By share of the sample, this clonotype is hyperexpanded. The chain recombines TRBV20-1 with TRBJ2-7; 12 nucleotides agree with TRBD1. CDR3 length: 14 residues. J gave up 2 bases and V 6 bases, and 5 bases lay outside the gene matches. In germline, CDR1 is DFQATT, CDR2 SNEGSKA (reference sequence). CDR3 sequence (DNA): TGCAGTGCCCCGGGACAGGGGGCGACCTACGAGCAGTACTTC. Translated, it gives CSAPGQGATYEQYF.

In this sample, this clonotype turned up a few times. The chain uses TRBV20-1 and TRBJ2-7, with a possible D match to TRBD2 (5 bases). This CDR3 spans 13 amino acids. V gave up 3 bases and J gave up 0 bases, with 9 bases separating them. Germline V gene sequence: CDR1 DFQATT, CDR2 SNEGSKA (reference sequence). Here the CDR3 DNA reads TGCAGTGCTAGCGGCCGGGACTCCTACGAGCAGTACTTC. Encoded protein: CSASGRDSYEQYF.

This clonotype turned up a few times. The rearrangement uses TRBV20-1 and TRBJ2-7, with D possibly being TRBD2 (6 bases). Germline loops: CDR1 DFQATT, CDR2 SNEGSKA (reference sequence). The V end lost 8 bases, the J end lost 2 bases, and 19 bases lay between the germline ends. The CDR3 is made up of 14 amino acids. The CDR3 coding sequence is TGCAGTTTCCCGACGGGAGCTCACACCTACGAGCAGTACTTC. Protein sequence: CSFPTGAHTYEQYF.

This clonotype was picked up a small number of times. The rearrangement uses TRBV20-1 and TRBJ2-7; TRBD1 matches at 8 bases. Trimming took 6 bases from V and 2 from J; bases not matched to a gene: 9. The CDR3 totals 14 residues. In germline, CDR1 is DFQATT, CDR2 SNEGSKA (reference sequence). The CDR3 protein is CSATPGQATYEQYF. In nucleotides, the CDR3 is TGCAGTGCCACCCCGGGACAGGCGACCTACGAGCAGTACTTC.

About this clonotype itself: A read error is likely here: a far larger clone is one base away. The chain joins TRBV13 to TRBJ2-7, with TRBD2 identical over 13 bases. Germline CDR1 and CDR2: PRHDT and FYEKMQ (reference sequence). This CDR3 has 17 residues. As DNA, the CDR3 is TGCGCCAGCAGCCACCAAGAACTAGCGGGGGGGTACTACGAGCAGCACTTC. Its translation is CASSHQELAGGYYEQHF.